Ten or more counts support the clone carrying this T cell receptor beta chain. Antigen: not known. The sample is drawn from a study of blood T cells in healthy people across ages. Whole-study results and caveats: Roughly linearly, TCR beta diversity per million T cells fell as age increased.

For the second PCR, which ran for roughly 6 to 12 cycles, a sample-barcoded 5' primer and a J-beta primer mix were used. TCRdb reprocessed the 5' RACE reads via MiXCR and lists one record per CDR3 protein. The sample carries under 1,000,000 distinct CDR3 sequences, 35% to 60% recorded once. Germline values: CDR1 MNHEY, CDR2 SVGEGT. This CDR3 is built from 13 residues. V was pared by 6 bases and J by 5 bases, with 12 bases between. The rearrangement links TRBV6-2 or TRBV6-3 to TRBJ2-3, with D unclear. Source material: blood. This TCR was recovered from a man older than 75 in good health. The DNA of the CDR3 is TGTGCCAGCAGCCTTTATTCCCAAGATACGCAGTATTTT. It yields the protein CASSLYSQDTQYF.